The 8 T cell receptor beta chains in this list originate from one sample, sequenced in a study of blood T cell repertoires in COVID-19. Clones were read by immunoSEQ multiplex PCR, and TCRdb kept only the in-frame ones, dropping some. The sample yields 30,000 to 40,000 clones, 85% seen once. Sequencing used peripheral blood. The receptors were gathered from a man between 60 and 75 years old with active or convalescent COVID-19.

The V call is TRBV5-5, the J call TRBJ1-2, with 7 bases that match TRBD1. Germline V gene sequence: CDR1 SGHKS, CDR2 YYEKEE (reference sequence). V lost 0 bases and J lost 2; bases outside the gene matches: 1. The CDR3 is 14 residues long. The CDR3 loop reads CASSLDRGNYGYTF. CDR3 in DNA: TGTGCCAGCAGCTTGGACAGGGGCAACTATGGCTACACCTTC.

The rearrangement joins TRBV7-6 to TRBJ2-2; D gene unclear. This CDR3 is built from 15 residues. Germline lookup yields CDR1 SGHVS and CDR2 FNYEAQ. Trimming took off 4 bases at V and 2 bases at J, with 11 bases between the two ends. Here the CDR3 reads CASSSRLENTGELFF. The CDR3 DNA reads as TGTGCCAGCAGCTCGCGACTGGAAAACACCGGGGAGCTGTTTTTT.

The rearrangement joins TRBV10-1 to TRBJ2-3; maybe TRBD1 (6 bases). Per germline, CDR1 WNHNN and CDR2 SYGVQD (reference sequence). This CDR3 is 15 amino acids long. V gave up 4 bases and J gave up 6 bases, with 17 bases separating them. The CDR3, as DNA: TGCGCCAGCAGTGTTGGGGGCATTCTTGGGGATACGCAGTATTTT. The encoded protein is CASSVGGILGDTQYF.

The count of this clone is one. The V gene is TRBV6-2 or TRBV6-3, the J gene TRBJ1-5; 8 positions agree with TRBD1. This CDR3 is built from 15 residues. Per the germline V gene, CDR1 is MNHEY and CDR2 is SVGEGT. V lost 7 bases, J lost 2 bases, and 7 bases stayed unmatched. The CDR3 region is CASTPDRVGNQPQHF. CDR3 bases: TGTGCCAGCACCCCGGACAGGGTGGGCAATCAGCCCCAGCATTTT.

J is TRBJ1-2 and V is TRBV9; D gene unclear. The V gene's germline CDR1 is SGDLS and CDR2 YYNGEE. Trimming left V 5 bases short and J 5 bases short, with 7 bases between. This CDR3 contains 11 residues. This CDR3 reads CASRREYGYTF. Written as DNA, the CDR3 is TGTGCCAGCAGGCGTGAGTATGGCTACACCTTC. Combining the CDR3 with reference TRBV9 and TRBJ1-2 gives the whole variable domain DSGVTQTPKHLITATGQRVTLRCSPRSGDLSVYWYQQSLDQGLQFLIQYYNGEERAKGNILERFSAQQFPDLHSELNLSSLELGDSALYFCASRREYGYTFGSGTRLTVV.

The chain employs TRBV27 and TRBJ1-1; D remains ambiguous. Per the germline V gene, CDR1 is MNHEY and CDR2 is SMNVEV (reference sequence). V was shortened by 3 bases and J by 1 base, with 12 bases between the two germline ends. The CDR3 totals 15 residues. CDR3 loop: CASSFGGVENTEAFF. The CDR3 bases are TGTGCCAGCAGTTTCGGCGGGGTGGAGAACACTGAAGCTTTCTTT.

The rearrangement links TRBV5-6 to TRBJ1-1; D is possibly TRBD1 (5 bases). Looked up from germline, CDR1 is SGHDT and CDR2 is YYEEEE. The germline V and J ends were trimmed by 0 bases and 6 bases, with 6 bases remaining between them. The length of the CDR3 is 12 residues. The chain's CDR3 is CASSLGQPEAFF. Written as DNA, the CDR3 is TGTGCCAGCAGCTTGGGACAGCCTGAAGCTTTCTTT.

V is TRBV4-2 and J is TRBJ1-2; no reliable D call. Trimming shortened V by 1 base and J by 4 bases, and 13 bases separated the two germline ends. The germline V gene encodes CDR1 LGHNA and CDR2 YNFKEQ. The CDR3 is 15 residues long. CDR3 DNA sequence: TGTGCCAGCAGCCAAGTCGTCGCGCGAACCTATGGCTACACCTTC. It specifies CASSQVVARTYGYTF.